This TCR beta chain was identified in a study of T-cell memory formation after mild COVID-19. TCRdb re-derived calls from the 5' RACE reads in MiXCR, one entry per CDR3 protein. Among approximately 340,000 distinct CDR3 sequences listed, about an eighth were seen once. This clonotype was detected many times. This clonotype was obtained from a young man who had mild COVID-19 (a few samples of this study predate the infection). Cell type and time point are not known. Sequenced: PBMCs or a T cell subset sorted from them (not recorded which).

CDR3: CASSQDYGTQYF. The CDR3 nucleotides are TGCGCCAGCAGCCAAGACTACGGTACGCAGTATTTT. V usage is TRBV4-3 and J usage is TRBJ2-3; the D is unclear. Germline CDR1 LGHNA, CDR2 YSLEER. The CDR3 runs 12 residues. V gave up 0 bases and J gave up 8 bases, with 6 bases separating them.